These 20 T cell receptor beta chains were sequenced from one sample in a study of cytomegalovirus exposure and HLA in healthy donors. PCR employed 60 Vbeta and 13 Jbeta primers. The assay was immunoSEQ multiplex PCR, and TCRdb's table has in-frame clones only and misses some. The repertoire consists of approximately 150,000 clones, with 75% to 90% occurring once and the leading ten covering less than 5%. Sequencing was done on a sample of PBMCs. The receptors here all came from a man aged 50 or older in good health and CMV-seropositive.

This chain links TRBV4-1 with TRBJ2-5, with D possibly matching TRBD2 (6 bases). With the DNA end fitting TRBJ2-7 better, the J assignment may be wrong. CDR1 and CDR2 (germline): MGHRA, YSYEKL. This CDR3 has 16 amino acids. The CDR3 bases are TGCGCCAGCAGCCAAGCTTGGGGACTCTCCCCCTACGAGCAGTACTTC. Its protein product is CASSQAWGLSPYEQYF.

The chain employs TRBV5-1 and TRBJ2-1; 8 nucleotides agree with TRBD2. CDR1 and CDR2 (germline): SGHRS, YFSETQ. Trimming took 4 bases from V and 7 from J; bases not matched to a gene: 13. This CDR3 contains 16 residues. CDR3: CASSNLQGAGENEQFF. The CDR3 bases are TGCGCCAGCAGCAACCTACAGGGAGCGGGGGAGAATGAGCAGTTCTTC. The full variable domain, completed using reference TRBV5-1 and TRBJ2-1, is KAGVTQTPRYLIKTRGQQVTLSCSPISGHRSVSWYQQTPGQGLQFLFEYFSETQRNKGNFPGRFSGRQFSNSRSEMNVSTLELGDSALYLCASSNLQGAGENEQFFGPGTRLTVL.

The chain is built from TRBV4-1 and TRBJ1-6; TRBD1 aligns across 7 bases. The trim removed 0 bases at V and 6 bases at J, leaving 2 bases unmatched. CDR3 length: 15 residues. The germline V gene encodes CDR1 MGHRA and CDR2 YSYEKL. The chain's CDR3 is CASSQEGTVNSPLHF. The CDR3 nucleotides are TGCGCCAGCAGCCAAGAAGGGACAGTTAATTCACCCCTCCACTTT.

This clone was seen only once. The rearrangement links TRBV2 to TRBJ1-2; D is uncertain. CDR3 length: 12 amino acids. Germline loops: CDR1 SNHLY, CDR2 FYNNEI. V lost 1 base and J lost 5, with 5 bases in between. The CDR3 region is CASSEGGYGYTF. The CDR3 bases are TGTGCCAGCAGTGAAGGAGGATATGGCTACACCTTC.

The CDR3 protein is CASSKAPAGGVEQFF. In nucleotides, the CDR3 is TGTGCCAGCAGCAAAGCGCCAGCGGGAGGGGTTGAGCAGTTCTTC. This rearrangement joins TRBV21-1 to TRBJ2-1; the D call in the table, TRBD2, was not verified against the DNA. TRBV21-1 is assigned pseudogene status. This CDR3 is built from 15 residues.

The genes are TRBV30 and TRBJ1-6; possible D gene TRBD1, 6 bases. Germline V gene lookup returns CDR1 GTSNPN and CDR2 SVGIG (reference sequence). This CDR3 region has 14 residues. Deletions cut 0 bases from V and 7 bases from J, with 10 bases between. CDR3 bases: TGTGCCTGGAGTGTCGAGCAGGGGAATTCACCCCTCCACTTT. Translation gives CAWSVEQGNSPLHF.

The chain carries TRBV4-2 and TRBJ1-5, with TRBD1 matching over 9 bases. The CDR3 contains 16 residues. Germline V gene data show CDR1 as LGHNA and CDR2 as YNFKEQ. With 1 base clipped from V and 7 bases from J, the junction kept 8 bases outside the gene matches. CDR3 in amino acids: CASSQATGGVGQPQHF. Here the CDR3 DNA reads TGTGCCAGCAGCCAAGCGACAGGGGGGGTAGGGCAGCCCCAGCATTTT.

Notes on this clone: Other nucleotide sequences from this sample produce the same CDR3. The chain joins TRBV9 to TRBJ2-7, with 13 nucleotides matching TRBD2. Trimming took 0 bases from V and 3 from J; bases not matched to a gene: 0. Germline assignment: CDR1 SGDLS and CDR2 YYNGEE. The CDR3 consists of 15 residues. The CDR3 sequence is CASSVGTSGSYEQYF. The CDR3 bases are TGTGCCAGCAGCGTAGGGACTAGCGGGAGCTACGAGCAGTACTTC.

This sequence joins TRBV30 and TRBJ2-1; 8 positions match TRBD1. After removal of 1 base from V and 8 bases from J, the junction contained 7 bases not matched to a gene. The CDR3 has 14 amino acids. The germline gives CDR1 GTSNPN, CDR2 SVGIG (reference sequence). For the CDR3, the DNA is TGTGCCTGGAGTGGGACAGGGAGTATCTATGAGCAGTTCTTC. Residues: CAWSGTGSIYEQFF.

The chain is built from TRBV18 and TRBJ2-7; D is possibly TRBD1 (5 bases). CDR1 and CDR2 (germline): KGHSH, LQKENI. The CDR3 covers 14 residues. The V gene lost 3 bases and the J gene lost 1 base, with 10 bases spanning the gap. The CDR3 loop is CASSPSQGSYEQYF. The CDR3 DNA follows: TGTGCCAGCTCACCTAGTCAGGGATCCTACGAGCAGTACTTC.

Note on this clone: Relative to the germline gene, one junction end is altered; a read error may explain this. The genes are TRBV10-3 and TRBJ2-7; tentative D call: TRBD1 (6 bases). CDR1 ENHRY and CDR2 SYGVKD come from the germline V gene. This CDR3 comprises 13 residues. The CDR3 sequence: CTISEGRGDEQYF. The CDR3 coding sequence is TGTACCATCAGTGAGGGCAGGGGCGACGAGCAGTACTTC.

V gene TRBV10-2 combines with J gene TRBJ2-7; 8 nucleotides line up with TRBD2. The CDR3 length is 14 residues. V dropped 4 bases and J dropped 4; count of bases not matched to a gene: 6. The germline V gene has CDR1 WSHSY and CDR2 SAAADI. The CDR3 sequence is CASSVGGGRYEQYF. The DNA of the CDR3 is TGCGCCAGCAGTGTTGGCGGGGGGCGATACGAGCAGTACTTC.

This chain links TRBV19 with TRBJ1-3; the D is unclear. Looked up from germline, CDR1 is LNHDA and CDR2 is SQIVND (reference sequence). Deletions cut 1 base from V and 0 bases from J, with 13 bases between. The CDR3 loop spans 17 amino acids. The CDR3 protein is CASSIGVGVNSGNTIYF. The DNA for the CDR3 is TGTGCCAGTAGTATAGGGGTCGGGGTAAACTCTGGAAACACCATATATTTT.

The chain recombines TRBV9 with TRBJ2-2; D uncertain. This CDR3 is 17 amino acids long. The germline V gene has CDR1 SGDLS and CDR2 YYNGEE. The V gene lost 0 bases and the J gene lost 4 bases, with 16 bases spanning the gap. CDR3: CASSVASIGWRTGELFF. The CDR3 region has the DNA TGTGCCAGCAGCGTAGCTAGTATCGGGTGGCGCACCGGGGAGCTGTTTTTT. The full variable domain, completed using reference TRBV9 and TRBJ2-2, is DSGVTQTPKHLITATGQRVTLRCSPRSGDLSVYWYQQSLDQGLQFLIQYYNGEERAKGNILERFSAQQFPDLHSELNLSSLELGDSALYFCASSVASIGWRTGELFFGEGSRLTVL.

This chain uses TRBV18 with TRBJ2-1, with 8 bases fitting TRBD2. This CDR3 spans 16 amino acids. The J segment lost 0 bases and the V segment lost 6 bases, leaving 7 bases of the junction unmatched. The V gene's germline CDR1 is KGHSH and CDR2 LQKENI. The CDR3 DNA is TGTGCCAGCTCTCGACTAGCGACCAGCTCCTACAATGAGCAGTTCTTC. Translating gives CASSRLATSSYNEQFF.

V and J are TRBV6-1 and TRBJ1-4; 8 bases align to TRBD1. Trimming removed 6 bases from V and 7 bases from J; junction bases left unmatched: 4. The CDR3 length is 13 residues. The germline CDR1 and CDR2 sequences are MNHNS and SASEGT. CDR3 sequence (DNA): TGTGCCAGCAGACCAGGGGGCGGTGAAAAACTGTTTTTT. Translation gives CASRPGGGEKLFF.

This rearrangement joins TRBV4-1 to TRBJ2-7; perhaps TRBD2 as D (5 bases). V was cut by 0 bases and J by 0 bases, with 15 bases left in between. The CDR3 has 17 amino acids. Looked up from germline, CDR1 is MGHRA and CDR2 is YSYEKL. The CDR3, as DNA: TGCGCCAGCAGCCAAGATGGCAGCGGCCCACTCTCCTACGAGCAGTACTTC. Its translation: CASSQDGSGPLSYEQYF.

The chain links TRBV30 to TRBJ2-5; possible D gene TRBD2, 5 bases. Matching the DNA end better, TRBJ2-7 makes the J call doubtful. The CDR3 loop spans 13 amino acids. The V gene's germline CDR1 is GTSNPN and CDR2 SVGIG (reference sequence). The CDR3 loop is CAYTRSGVHEQYF. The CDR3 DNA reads TGTGCCTACACTCGGTCCGGGGTCCACGAGCAGTACTTC.

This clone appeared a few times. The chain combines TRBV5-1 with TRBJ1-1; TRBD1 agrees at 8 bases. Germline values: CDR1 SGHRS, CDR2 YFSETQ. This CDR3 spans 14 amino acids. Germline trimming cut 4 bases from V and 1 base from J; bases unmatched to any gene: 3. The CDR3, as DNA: TGCGCCAGCAGCGAGCAGGGGGCGAACACTGAAGCTTTCTTT. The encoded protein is CASSEQGANTEAFF.

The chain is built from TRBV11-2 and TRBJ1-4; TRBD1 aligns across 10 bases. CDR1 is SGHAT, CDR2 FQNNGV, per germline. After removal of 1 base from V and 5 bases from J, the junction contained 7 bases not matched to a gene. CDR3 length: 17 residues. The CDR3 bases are TGTGCCAGCAGCTTAGTAGCTGCGGGACAGGGGAATGAAAAACTGTTTTTT. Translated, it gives CASSLVAAGQGNEKLFF.